Each of the 27 T cell receptor beta chains below was sequenced from the same sample in a study of T cells in localized non-small cell lung cancer. The data were produced by immunoSEQ multiplex PCR, yet TCRdb's version contains in-frame clones alone and is incomplete. Of about 1,400 clones listed, about 22% are singletons. Material: lung tumor tissue, obtained before any cancer treatment. Receptors originate from a female donor over 55 with stage II squamous cell lung carcinoma.

The chain has TRBV6-8 and TRBJ2-7; maybe TRBD2 (6 bases). Germline CDR1 MNHGY, CDR2 SAAAGT. V shed 5 bases and J shed 2 bases, with 10 bases lying between them. This CDR3 has 13 residues. CDR3 loop: CASSEGLTYEQYV. The CDR3 DNA is TGTGCCAGCAGTGAGGGACTGACCTACGAGCAGTACGTC.

V and J are TRBV5-1 and TRBJ2-7, with 10 bases identical to TRBD1. CDR1 and CDR2 (germline): SGHRS, YFSETQ. This CDR3 region has 15 residues. Losses at the gene ends were 0 bases for V and 5 bases for J; bases not matched to a gene: 5. DNA for the CDR3: TGCGCCAGCAGCTTGGACGGACAGGGGGGGGACGAGCAGTACTTC. Residues: CASSLDGQGGDEQYF.

This clone was recorded a few times. The chain links TRBV29-1 to TRBJ1-2, with 8 bases matching TRBD1. J gave up 0 bases and V 5 bases, and 11 bases lay outside the gene matches. The CDR3 runs to 16 residues. Germline V gene data show CDR1 as SQVTM and CDR2 as ANQGSEA. The chain's CDR3 is CSVSDRGFEANYGYTF. As DNA, the CDR3 is TGCAGCGTTTCTGACAGGGGTTTCGAAGCTAACTATGGCTACACCTTC.

This clone is labeled medium-sized. V gene TRBV6-8 combines with J gene TRBJ1-1, with TRBD1 matching 10 bases. Germline V gene data show CDR1 as MNHGY and CDR2 as SAAAGT. Losses at the gene ends were 5 bases for V and 1 base for J; bases not matched to a gene: 10. This CDR3 spans 17 amino acids. CDR3 protein: CASSPPVWDRGNTEAFF. The CDR3 coding sequence is TGTGCCAGCAGTCCCCCGGTTTGGGACAGGGGGAACACTGAAGCTTTCTTT.

This rearrangement joins TRBV30 to TRBJ1-3, with a weak D call TRBD1 (6 bases). Germline V CDR1 and CDR2: GTSNPN, SVGIG (reference sequence). This CDR3 is 14 amino acids long. V was cut by 0 bases and J by 0 bases, with 6 bases left in between. CDR3 sequence (DNA): TGTGCCTGGAGTGTAGGGGGCTCTGGAAACACCATATATTTT. Amino acids: CAWSVGGSGNTIYF.

By sample fraction, this clone is medium-sized. The chain recombines TRBV11-3 with TRBJ2-2, with no clear D. V lost 2 bases and J 7 bases, leaving 14 bases between the germline ends. The CDR3 is made up of 15 amino acids. Germline V gene sequence: CDR1 SGHNT, CDR2 YENEEA. The CDR3 sequence: CASSLSRGAGGELFF. The CDR3, as DNA: TGTGCCAGCAGCTTAAGTCGCGGTGCAGGCGGGGAGCTGTTTTTT.

This clone was detected once. J is TRBJ2-2 and V is TRBV5-1, with 12 bases matching TRBD2. The CDR3 length is 15 residues. Per the germline V gene, CDR1 is SGHRS and CDR2 is YFSETQ. The ends lost 4 bases at V and 9 bases at J; junction bases unmatched: 7. The chain's CDR3 is CASSNGLAGKWELFF. In nucleotides, the CDR3 is TGCGCCAGCAGCAACGGACTAGCGGGGAAGTGGGAGCTGTTTTTT.

By proportion, this clone is large. The J gene is TRBJ1-4, the V gene TRBV9; 7 bases are a match to TRBD1. The CDR3 is 13 amino acids. Germline loops: CDR1 SGDLS, CDR2 YYNGEE. V was clipped by 6 bases and J by 8 bases; unmatched bases: 7. For the CDR3, the DNA is TGTGCCAGCAATCGACAGGGATGGGAAAAACTGTTTTTT. It specifies CASNRQGWEKLFF.

By sample fraction, this clone is medium-sized. The chain couples TRBV6-8 to TRBJ2-7; D may be TRBD2 (5 bases). This CDR3 has 13 amino acids. CDR1 and CDR2 (germline): MNHGY, SAAAGT. Trimming left V 5 bases short and J 3 bases short, with 11 bases between. The CDR3 protein is CASSPGSGYEQYF. Here the CDR3 DNA reads TGTGCCAGCAGTCCGGGATCCGGCTACGAGCAGTACTTC.

Only a few counts were recorded for this clone. This chain links TRBV19 with TRBJ1-1, with D possibly being TRBD1 (6 bases). V gave up 0 bases and J gave up 7 bases, with 21 bases separating them. The germline V gene encodes CDR1 LNHDA and CDR2 SQIVND (reference sequence). The CDR3 is 17 amino acids. CDR3 coding DNA: TGTGCCAGTAGTATAGATTTGTGGGATACCGGGACACTTGAAGCTTTCTTT. This gives the protein CASSIDLWDTGTLEAFF.

CDR3 sequence (DNA): TGTGCCAGTAGTATAGGGGGGGAAATTTTAGGCAATGAGCAGTTCTTC. This sequence encodes CASSIGGEILGNEQFF. V gene TRBV19 combines with J gene TRBJ2-1; D is perhaps TRBD2 (6 bases). This CDR3 spans 16 amino acids. The germline V gene has CDR1 LNHDA and CDR2 SQIVND (reference sequence). With 1 base removed from V and 6 bases from J, the gap between germline ends came to 16 bases.

The chain couples TRBV28 to TRBJ1-1, with TRBD1 matching over 7 bases. Germline values: CDR1 MDHEN, CDR2 SYDVKM. V was clipped by 6 bases and J by 0 bases; unmatched bases: 7. This CDR3 is 15 amino acids long. The CDR3 spells CASSRLTGMNTEAFF. CDR3 nucleotides: TGTGCCAGCAGCCGCCTGACAGGGATGAACACTGAAGCTTTCTTT.

This clone was counted between two and nine times. V is TRBV29-1 and J is TRBJ2-5, with D tentatively TRBD2 (5 bases). Germline CDR1 SQVTM, CDR2 ANQGSEA. The CDR3 is made up of 12 amino acids. Between the trimmed V and J ends, which lost 3 bases and 4 bases, there was a span of 9 bases. The CDR3 DNA reads TGCAGCGTTGACCCAGGAGGAGAGACCCAGTACTTC. Translated: CSVDPGGETQYF.

V and J are TRBV19 and TRBJ2-7; 12 bases agree with TRBD2. Looked up from germline, CDR1 is LNHDA and CDR2 is SQIVND (reference sequence). Trimming took 4 bases from V and 2 from J; bases not matched to a gene: 0. The CDR3 sequence is 14 residues long. CDR3 nucleotide sequence: TGTGCCAGTAGTAGGACTAGCGGGACCTACGAGCAGTACTTC. Translation gives CASSRTSGTYEQYF.

The chain couples TRBV5-1 to TRBJ1-2; D is undetermined. Trimming cost V 4 bases and J 4 bases, with 17 bases left between them. The CDR3 sequence is 15 residues long. Germline V CDR1 and CDR2: SGHRS, YFSETQ. This CDR3 reads CASSVSPGDIYGYTF. CDR3 DNA: TGCGCCAGCAGCGTTTCTCCAGGAGATATCTATGGCTACACCTTC.

This clone was counted between two and nine times. The chain uses TRBV6-8 and TRBJ1-1; 8 nucleotides agree with TRBD1. In germline, CDR1 is MNHGY, CDR2 SAAAGT. The ends lost 2 bases at V and 6 bases at J; junction bases unmatched: 8. The CDR3 consists of 15 residues. The CDR3 sequence is CASSYALRGRAEAFF. The CDR3 DNA is TGTGCCAGCAGTTACGCACTCAGGGGGCGGGCTGAAGCTTTCTTT.

This clone was found a few times. The chain has TRBV9 and TRBJ2-2, with 8 positions matching TRBD2. The J segment lost 4 bases and the V segment lost 5 bases, leaving 4 bases of the junction unmatched. The germline V gene encodes CDR1 SGDLS and CDR2 YYNGEE. This CDR3 comprises 14 residues. In DNA form, the CDR3 reads TGTGCCAGCAGGGCGGGAGGCGGCACCGGGGAGCTGTTTTTT. Residues: CASRAGGGTGELFF.

The chain employs TRBV19 and TRBJ2-7; TRBD2 aligns across 8 bases. Germline CDR1 is LNHDA and CDR2 is SQIVND (reference sequence). The V gene end was trimmed by 1 base and the J gene end by 3 bases; junction bases not matched to a gene: 5. The CDR3 is made up of 15 amino acids. The CDR3 loop reads CASSIAPGGNYEQYF. The CDR3 DNA is TGTGCCAGTAGTATAGCCCCGGGGGGGAACTACGAGCAGTACTTC.

The chain is built from TRBV19 and TRBJ1-2, with 11 bases aligning to TRBD1. Per germline, CDR1 LNHDA and CDR2 SQIVND (reference sequence). The trim removed 5 bases at V and 3 bases at J, leaving 5 bases unmatched. The CDR3 covers 15 residues. The CDR3 sequence: CASSSLDRGHYGYTF. The CDR3 nucleotides read TGTGCCAGTAGTTCACTGGACAGGGGGCACTATGGCTACACCTTC. Filled out from reference TRBV19 and TRBJ1-2, the complete variable domain reads DGGITQSPKYLFRKEGQNVTLSCEQNLNHDAMYWYRQDPGQGLRLIYYSQIVNDFQKGDIAEGYSVSREKKESFPLTVTSAQKNPTAFYLCASSSLDRGHYGYTFGSGTRLTVV.

The chain links TRBV18 to TRBJ2-5; D may be TRBD1 or TRBD2 (5 bases each). Trimming took 3 bases from V and 1 from J, leaving 12 bases between them. The germline V gene has CDR1 KGHSH and CDR2 LQKENI. CDR3 length: 15 amino acids. The CDR3 DNA sequence: TGTGCCAGCTCACCTAGGACCGGGGCCCAAGAGACCCAGTACTTC. It translates to CASSPRTGAQETQYF.

V is TRBV6-8 and J is TRBJ1-2, with TRBD1 matching over 9 bases. V was pared by 10 bases and J by 7 bases, with 16 bases of the junction left unmatched. Germline lookup yields CDR1 MNHGY and CDR2 SAAAGT. The CDR3 totals 15 residues. This CDR3 is CAIPPTGQGLFGYTF. DNA for the CDR3: TGTGCCATACCACCCACCGGACAGGGGTTGTTTGGCTACACCTTC.

The chain couples TRBV29-1 to TRBJ2-7; D is perhaps TRBD2 (5 bases). The germline CDR1 and CDR2 sequences are SQVTM and ANQGSEA. Trimming cost V 3 bases and J 5 bases, with 11 bases left between them. The CDR3 runs 12 residues. CDR3 residues: CSVELRGNEQYF. Here the CDR3 DNA reads TGCAGCGTTGAGTTACGAGGGAACGAGCAGTACTTC.

The table lists this clone with a few counts. The V gene is TRBV4-1, the J gene TRBJ2-7; D is possibly TRBD2 (7 bases). V lost 0 bases and J lost 4, with 19 bases in between. The CDR3 is 17 residues long. Per the germline V gene, CDR1 is MGHRA and CDR2 is YSYEKL. CDR3 sequence (DNA): TGCGCCAGCAGCCAAGATAAGGCGGGGGCAAGTCTTTACGAGCAGTACTTC. Its translation is CASSQDKAGASLYEQYF.

The chain carries TRBV11-3 and TRBJ2-4; 7 bases agree with TRBD1. This CDR3 region has 14 residues. Trimming took 5 bases from V and 3 from J; bases not matched to a gene: 4. The germline V gene has CDR1 SGHNT and CDR2 YENEEA. The CDR3 sequence is CASSTGTVKNIQYF. Here the CDR3 DNA reads TGTGCCAGCAGCACCGGGACAGTCAAAAACATTCAGTACTTC.

This clone was seen a few times. The gene calls are TRBV9 and TRBJ2-5; D may be TRBD1 or TRBD2 (5 bases each). The CDR3 has 15 amino acids. Germline-derived CDR1 and CDR2 are SGDLS and YYNGEE. The V end lost 2 bases, the J end lost 2 bases, and 13 bases lay between the germline ends. CDR3 in amino acids: CASSVDGTPQETQYF. The CDR3 DNA follows: TGTGCCAGCAGCGTGGACGGGACGCCTCAAGAGACCCAGTACTTC.

This clone has a handful of counts. The V gene is TRBV1, the J gene TRBJ2-1. TRBV1 is deemed a pseudogene. This CDR3 contains 15 residues. The DNA for the CDR3 is TGCGCCAGCAGCCAAGCCGGACGGTGGGACAATGAGCAGTTCTTC. It codes for CASSQAGRWDNEQFF.

Only a few counts were recorded for this clone. The CDR3 loop reads CASSQTIAGGPQTDTQYF. The CDR3 nucleotides read TGCGCCAGCAGCCAAACCATAGCGGGGGGGCCTCAAACAGATACGCAGTATTTT. V is TRBV1 and J is TRBJ2-3; TRBD2 reflects the table's D call only, with no check against the DNA. TRBV1 is an annotated pseudogene. The CDR3 is 18 residues long.